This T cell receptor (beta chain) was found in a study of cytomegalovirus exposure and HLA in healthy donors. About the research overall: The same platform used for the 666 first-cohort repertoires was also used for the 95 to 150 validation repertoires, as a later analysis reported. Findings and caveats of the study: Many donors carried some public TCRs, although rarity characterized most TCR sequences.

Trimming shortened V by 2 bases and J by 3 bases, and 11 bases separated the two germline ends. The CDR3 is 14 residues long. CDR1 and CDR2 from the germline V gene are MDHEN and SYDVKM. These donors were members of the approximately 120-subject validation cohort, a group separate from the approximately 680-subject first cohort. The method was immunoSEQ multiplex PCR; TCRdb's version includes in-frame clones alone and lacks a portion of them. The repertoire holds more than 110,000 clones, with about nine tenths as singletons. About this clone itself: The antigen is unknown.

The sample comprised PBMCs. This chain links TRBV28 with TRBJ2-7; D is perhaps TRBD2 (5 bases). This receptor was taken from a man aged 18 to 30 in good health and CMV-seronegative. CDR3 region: CASSLVGEGYEQYF. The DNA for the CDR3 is TGTGCCAGCAGTTTAGTCGGCGAGGGCTACGAGCAGTACTTC.